This T cell receptor (beta chain) comes out of a study of T cell responses to AZD1222 COVID-19 vaccine. From germline, CDR1 is MNHEY and CDR2 SVGAGI. CDR3 length equals 13 residues. Trimming took 6 bases from V and 7 from J, leaving 15 bases between them. The method was immunoSEQ multiplex PCR; TCRdb's version includes in-frame clones alone and lacks a portion of them. The repertoire includes around 87,000 clones, approximately 91% of them detected once, and 20% to 25% sits in the top ten. The chain combines TRBV6-5 with TRBJ1-2, with D possibly TRBD1 on 6 matching bases. This receptor was taken from an adult in good health. The sample consisted of peripheral blood, taken on day 0 of AZD1222 vaccination. The CDR3 region is CASSSTGPLGYTF. DNA of the CDR3: TGTGCCAGCAGCTCTACAGGGCCACTTGGCTACACCTTC.